The source of this T cell receptor (beta chain) is a study of T cells after yellow fever vaccination. CDR3 length equals 14 residues. Trimming took 2 bases from V and 3 from J; bases not matched to a gene: 3. CDR1 and CDR2 from the germline V gene are DFQATT and SNEGSKA (reference sequence). TCRdb recomputed calls from the 5' RACE reads with MiXCR, one row per CDR3 protein. The sample lists about 320,000 distinct CDR3 sequences; around 6.8% were seen once. General study points: A small share of clonotypes appeared in both CD4 and CD8 compartments. It was a weaker secondary response, yet one that peaked faster, at day 5 versus 15.

This clonotype was found many times. The antigen is not known. The specimen comprised PBMCs, sampled roughly seven weeks after the first yellow fever vaccination. This receptor was obtained from a man between 18 and 29 years old who received the YFV17D yellow fever vaccine. The gene calls are TRBV20-1 and TRBJ2-5; 10 nucleotides line up with TRBD2. CDR3 amino acids: CSARNSGGKETQYF. CDR3 coding DNA: TGCAGTGCTAGAAATAGCGGGGGGAAAGAGACCCAGTACTTC.